These 6 T cell receptor beta chains came from one sample sequenced in a study of blood T cell repertoires in COVID-19. TCRdb keeps only in-frame clones here, not all; method: immunoSEQ multiplex PCR. The repertoire consists of roughly 220,000 clones, with 80% to 90% occurring once and the leading ten covering under 15%. The sample taken for sequencing was PBMCs or T cells enriched from blood (not recorded which). These receptors were obtained from a woman between 45 and 60 years old with acute COVID-19.

This rearrangement joins TRBV7-6 to TRBJ1-3; unclear D gene. Germline V gene lookup returns CDR1 SGHVS and CDR2 FNYEAQ. The CDR3 has 15 amino acids. V was shortened by 3 bases and J by 1 base, with 10 bases between the two germline ends. The CDR3 protein is CASSFGQVSGNTIYF. CDR3 nucleotide sequence: TGTGCCAGCAGCTTCGGTCAAGTATCTGGAAACACCATATATTTT. The complete variable domain, with remaining parts taken from reference TRBV7-6 and TRBJ1-3, reads GAGVSQSPRYKVTKRGQDVALRCDPISGHVSLYWYRQALGQGPEFLTYFNYEAQQDKSGLPNDRFSAERPEGSISTLTIQRTEQRDSAMYRCASSFGQVSGNTIYFGEGSWLTVV.

The chain joins TRBV28 to TRBJ1-3; D not resolved. Germline CDR1 reads MDHEN; CDR2 reads SYDVKM. Trimming stripped 4 bases from V and 2 bases from J, with 6 bases between. The CDR3 runs 13 residues. The CDR3 is CASSYGAGNTIYF. The DNA of the CDR3 is TGTGCCAGCAGTTACGGGGCTGGAAACACCATATATTTT.

V gene TRBV11-1 combines with J gene TRBJ2-2; 8 bases align to TRBD2. CDR3 length: 14 residues. Looked up from germline, CDR1 is SGHAT and CDR2 is FQDESV (reference sequence). J gave up 3 bases and V 8 bases, and 5 bases lay outside the gene matches. CDR3 protein: CASEGLDDTGELFF. CDR3 coding DNA: TGTGCCAGCGAGGGACTAGATGACACCGGGGAGCTGTTTTTT.

The rearrangement uses TRBV5-1 and TRBJ2-4; 13 bases fit TRBD2. This CDR3 region has 17 residues. Germline CDR1 and CDR2: SGHRS and YFSETQ. The trim removed 0 bases at V and 5 bases at J, leaving 5 bases unmatched. The CDR3 here is CASSLVGLAGVENIQYF. CDR3 bases: TGCGCCAGCAGCTTGGTCGGACTAGCGGGAGTGGAAAACATTCAGTACTTC. Filled out from reference TRBV5-1 and TRBJ2-4, the complete variable domain reads KAGVTQTPRYLIKTRGQQVTLSCSPISGHRSVSWYQQTPGQGLQFLFEYFSETQRNKGNFPGRFSGRQFSNSRSEMNVSTLELGDSALYLCASSLVGLAGVENIQYFGAGTRLSVL.

V is TRBV19 and J is TRBJ2-6; TRBD2 is a possible D gene (5 bases). The V gene lost 6 bases and the J gene lost 1 base, with 10 bases spanning the gap. From germline, CDR1 is LNHDA and CDR2 SQIVND (reference sequence). The CDR3 consists of 15 residues. For the CDR3, the DNA is TGTGCCAGTAGCCCCGGGATGTCTGGGGCCAACGTCCTGACTTTC. Its translation is CASSPGMSGANVLTF.

This sequence joins TRBV7-3 and TRBJ2-5; 7 bases line up with TRBD2. Per the germline V gene, CDR1 is SGHTA and CDR2 is FQGTGA. The CDR3 totals 17 residues. With V trimmed by 2 bases and J by 0 bases, 9 bases remained unmatched. The CDR3 DNA follows: TGTGCCAGCAGCTTATCGGCGGGAGACCTGTACCAAGAGACCCAGTACTTC. Amino acids: CASSLSAGDLYQETQYF.